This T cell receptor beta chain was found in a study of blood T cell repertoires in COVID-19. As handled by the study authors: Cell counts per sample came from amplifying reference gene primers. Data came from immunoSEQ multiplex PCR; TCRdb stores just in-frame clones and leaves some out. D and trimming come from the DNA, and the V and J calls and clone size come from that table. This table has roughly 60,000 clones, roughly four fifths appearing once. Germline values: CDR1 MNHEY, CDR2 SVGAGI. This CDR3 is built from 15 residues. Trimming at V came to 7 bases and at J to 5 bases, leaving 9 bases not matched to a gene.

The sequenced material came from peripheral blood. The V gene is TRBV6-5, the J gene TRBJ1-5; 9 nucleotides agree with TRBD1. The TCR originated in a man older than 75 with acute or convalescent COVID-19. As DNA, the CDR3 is TGTGCCAGCACCCCGGGCCGGGACAGGGATCAGCCCCAGCATTTT. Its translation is CASTPGRDRDQPQHF.